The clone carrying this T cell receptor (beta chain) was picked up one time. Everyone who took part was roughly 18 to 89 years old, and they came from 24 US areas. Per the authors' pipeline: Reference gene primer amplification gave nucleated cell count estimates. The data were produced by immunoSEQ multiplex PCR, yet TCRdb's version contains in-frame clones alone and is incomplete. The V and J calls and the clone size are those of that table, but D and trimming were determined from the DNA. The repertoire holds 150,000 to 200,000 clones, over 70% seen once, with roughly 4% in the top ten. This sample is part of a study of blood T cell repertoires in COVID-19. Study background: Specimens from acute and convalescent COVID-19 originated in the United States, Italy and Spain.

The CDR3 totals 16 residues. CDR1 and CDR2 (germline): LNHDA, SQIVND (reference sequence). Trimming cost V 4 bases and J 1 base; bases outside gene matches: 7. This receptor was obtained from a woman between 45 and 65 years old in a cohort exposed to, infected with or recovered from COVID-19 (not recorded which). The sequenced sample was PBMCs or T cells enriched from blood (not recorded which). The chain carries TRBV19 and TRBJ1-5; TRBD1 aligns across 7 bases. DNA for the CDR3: TGTGCCAGTAGTAAACAGGGGCCCTACAGCAATCAGCCCCAGCATTTT. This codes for CASSKQGPYSNQPQHF.